This is a list of T cell receptor beta chains from one sample in a study of control samples from healthy donors and cancer patients. TCRdb keeps only in-frame clones here, not all; method: immunoSEQ multiplex PCR. The table includes about 84,000 clones, 91% detected once. Sequenced: blood. The receptors stem from a man in his fifties or sixties in good health. CDR3s include the opening cysteine and the closing phenylalanine or tryptophan. D genes are given only for firm matches. A clone size is listed for some rows: how often the clone was seen (once, few, many), or a class if it is expanded.

clone size,D gene,V gene,J gene,CDR3 DNA,CDR3 protein
-,TRBD1,TRBV5-1,TRBJ1-2,TGCGCCAGCAGCTTACAGGGGCCAACTTCCTATGGCTACACCTTC,CASSLQGPTSYGYTF
-,-,TRBV30,TRBJ2-1,TGTGCCTGGAGTGTATCCGGTTCCGTAGATGAGCAGTTCTTC,CAWSVSGSVDEQFF
-,-,TRBV14,TRBJ1-6,TGTGCCAGCAGCTCCCGGGGCCATTCACCCCTCCACTTT,CASSSRGHSPLHF
-,TRBD1,TRBV7-9,TRBJ1-5,TGTGCCAGCAGCTGGGGGACAGGGGGCTCGAACAATCAGCCCCAGCATTTT,CASSWGTGGSNNQPQHF
-,-,TRBV7-2,TRBJ1-1,TGTGCCAGCAGCTTAGGAGGGCGAGGGGAAGCTTTCTTT,CASSLGGRGEAFF
-,-,TRBV5-1,TRBJ2-6,TGCGCCAGCAGTAACCTGTCTGGGGCCAACGTCCTGACTTTC,CASSNLSGANVLTF
-,TRBD1,TRBV4-1,TRBJ1-1,TGCGCCAGCAGCCACACACCGGGGACAGGGGGGCCAAACACTGAAGCTTTCTTT,CASSHTPGTGGPNTEAFF
-,-,TRBV27,TRBJ2-5,TGTGCCAGCAGCCCCCAACTCCCCGGTCAAGAGACCCAGTACTTC,CASSPQLPGQETQYF
-,-,TRBV19,TRBJ1-6,TGTGCCAGTAGTATACGGCAGGTGGGTTCACCCCTCCACTTT,CASSIRQVGSPLHF
-,-,TRBV29-1,TRBJ2-5,TGCAGCGTTGAAGATGTGAACCAAGAGACCCAGTACTTC,CSVEDVNQETQYF
-,TRBD1,TRBV19,TRBJ1-1,TGTGCCAGTAGTATGCCCTCCGGGACAGGGAGCGGGCTGGCTTTCTTT,CASSMPSGTGSGLAFF
-,-,TRBV11-2,TRBJ1-1,TGTGCCAGCAGCTTATCTCAGGGGCCGAAGACTGAAGCTTTCTTT,CASSLSQGPKTEAFF
-,TRBD1,TRBV5-1,TRBJ2-7,TGCGCCAGCAGCCAAAGGGACAGGGGCTCCTACGAGCAGTACTTC,CASSQRDRGSYEQYF
-,TRBD2,TRBV11-2,TRBJ2-3,TGTGCCAGCAGCTTAGTGGGACTAGCGGGGGTTACAGATACGCAGTATTTT,CASSLVGLAGVTDTQYF
-,TRBD2,TRBV6-5,TRBJ2-7,TGTGCCAGCAGTTACTCGGCAGGGAGGGACGAGCAGTACTTC,CASSYSAGRDEQYF
-,-,TRBV2,TRBJ1-2,TGTGCCGCCAGTGCAGGGAGGGAAGAAGTCTATGGCTACACCTTC,CAASAGREEVYGYTF
many,-,TRBV5-4,TRBJ1-1,TGTGCCAGCAGCTTGAGGCGTAACAGGGCTCGCACTGAAGCTTTCTTT,CASSLRRNRARTEAFF
-,-,TRBV9,TRBJ2-7,TGTGCCAGCAGCGTAGATGGTTTTCTGAGCGAGCAGTACTTC,CASSVDGFLSEQYF
-,-,TRBV4-3,TRBJ2-2,TGCGCCAGCAGCCAAGTATTGGGGGTCACCCGAAACACCGGGGAGCTGTTTTTT,CASSQVLGVTRNTGELFF
-,TRBD1,TRBV7-9,TRBJ1-2,TGTGCCAGCAGCGTACAGGGGGACTATGGCTACACCTTC,CASSVQGDYGYTF
-,TRBD2,TRBV18,TRBJ2-3,TGTGCCAGCTCGTCTCTAGCGGGGGGCACAGATACGCAGTATTTT,CASSSLAGGTDTQYF
-,TRBD1,TRBV7-8,TRBJ1-4,TGTGCCAGCAGCCGAACCCGACAGGGAGGTGAAAAACTGTTTTTT,CASSRTRQGGEKLFF
-,-,TRBV5-8,TRBJ1-2,TGTGCCAGCAGCCCGACAGTACCTTATGGCTACACCTTC,CASSPTVPYGYTF
-,-,TRBV28,TRBJ1-2,TGTGCCAGCAGTTTTTGGACCTTGAATGGAGGCGGCTACACCTTC,CASSFWTLNGGGYTF
-,TRBD1,TRBV18,TRBJ2-4,TGTGCCAGCTCACCACAACAGAAGACAGGGAAGGAAAACATTCAGTACTTC,CASSPQQKTGKENIQYF
-,TRBD2,TRBV11-2,TRBJ2-7,TGTGCCAGCAGCGTAAAGCGGGGGCCTTCCTACGAGCAGTACTTC,CASSVKRGPSYEQYF
-,TRBD1,TRBV5-1,TRBJ1-1,TGCGCCAGCAGCCTACAGGGGGGGAACACTGAAGCTTTCTTT,CASSLQGGNTEAFF
many,-,TRBV4-2,TRBJ1-6,TGTGCCAGCAGCGTGGGGGGCGATTCACCCCTCCACTTT,CASSVGGDSPLHF
few,TRBD1,TRBV29-1,TRBJ1-2,TGCAGCGTTGAAGGGACAGGGGAGGCGTATGGCTACACCTTC,CSVEGTGEAYGYTF
-,-,TRBV30,TRBJ1-4,TGTGCCTGGAGCGGTCGGATGCTTGACGGAAAACTGTTTTTT,CAWSGRMLDGKLFF
-,-,TRBV7-9,TRBJ2-2,TGTGCCAGCAGCACCGGAATAAGGGACACCGGGGAGCTGTTTTTT,CASSTGIRDTGELFF
-,TRBD1,TRBV6-5,TRBJ1-1,TGTGCCAGCAGTAACCCGCAGGGGGTGGACACTGAAGCTTTCTTT,CASSNPQGVDTEAFF
few,-,TRBV5-5,TRBJ1-5,TGTGCCAGCAGCTGGCAGGGGCGGGGTCAGCCCCAGCATTTT,CASSWQGRGQPQHF
once,-,TRBV5-6,TRBJ1-1,TGTGCCAGCAGCTTGGGTTTTGGGGAGGCGACTGAAGCTTTCTTT,CASSLGFGEATEAFF
-,TRBD2,TRBV7-9,TRBJ2-7,TGTGCCAGCAGCCCAGAGGGACTAGCGGCTCTCTACGAGCAGTACTTC,CASSPEGLAALYEQYF
-,TRBD2,TRBV19,TRBJ2-7,TGTGCCAGTAGTATCAACCGGGGGGTTTACGAGCAGTACTTC,CASSINRGVYEQYF
-,-,TRBV24-1,TRBJ2-3,TGTGCCACCAGTGATACAAGGGATGCAGATACGCAGTATTTT,CATSDTRDADTQYF
-,-,TRBV4-1,TRBJ2-7,TGCGCCAGCAGCCAAGCCCAGGGGCACTTCTACGAGCAGTACTTC,CASSQAQGHFYEQYF
-,-,TRBV5-6,TRBJ1-2,TGTGCCAGCAGCTTGGAGGGTCAGGTTAACTATGGCTACACCTTC,CASSLEGQVNYGYTF
once,-,TRBV2,TRBJ1-2,TGTGCCAGCAGTGAACGCAGGACTAACTATGGCTACACCTTC,CASSERRTNYGYTF
-,TRBD1,TRBV30,TRBJ1-2,TGTGCCTGGAGGCCATTGGCGGGGACAGGGCGAGGTGCTAACTATGGCTACACCTTC,CAWRPLAGTGRGANYGYTF
-,-,TRBV5-4,TRBJ2-3,TGTGCCAGCGGGAGGAGCGGGCGAAGCACAGATACGCAGTATTTT,CASGRSGRSTDTQYF
-,-,TRBV5-1,TRBJ1-5,TGCGCCAGCAGTACGTCCCCGGGGGTGTATCAGCCCCAGCATTTT,CASSTSPGVYQPQHF
-,-,TRBV5-5,TRBJ1-1,TGTGCCAGCAGCTCAATGGAGGGACGTAGAATCTTGAACACTGAAGCTTTCTTT,CASSSMEGRRILNTEAFF
-,TRBD1,TRBV29-1,TRBJ1-1,TGCAGCGTTGAAGAGACAGGGGTGGGGGCTGAAGCTTTCTTT,CSVEETGVGAEAFF
-,TRBD1,TRBV10-3,TRBJ2-7,TGTGCCATCAGGGGCACGGGACAGTTCTACGAGCAGTACTTC,CAIRGTGQFYEQYF
-,-,TRBV20-1,TRBJ1-4,TGCAGTGCTAGTGCGGGGGGGAATGAAAAACTGTTTTTT,CSASAGGNEKLFF
-,TRBD1,TRBV2,TRBJ1-5,TGTGCCAGCAGGAAGGACAGGGGGCAGGGTCAGCCCCAGCATTTT,CASRKDRGQGQPQHF
-,TRBD1,TRBV6-6,TRBJ1-5,TGTGCCAGCAGTTTAAGACAGGGAGGGACGCAGCCCCAGCATTTT,CASSLRQGGTQPQHF
-,-,TRBV29-1,TRBJ2-7,TGCAGCGTTGGGTACCAGGGAGAGTACGAGCAGTACTTC,CSVGYQGEYEQYF
-,-,TRBV9,TRBJ2-7,TGTGCCAGCAGCGTAGAAGCAGGGCTCGAGCAGTACTTC,CASSVEAGLEQYF
once,TRBD1,TRBV4-2,TRBJ2-3,TGTGCCAGCAGCCTCACCCGACAGGGCCCAGATACGCAGTATTTT,CASSLTRQGPDTQYF
-,TRBD1,TRBV30,TRBJ2-5,TGTGCCTGGAGTGAGGGGACAGTGAAAGAGACCCAGTACTTC,CAWSEGTVKETQYF
-,-,TRBV5-6,TRBJ1-1,TGTGCCAGCAGCTCTGGACAGATCCACATGAACACTGAAGCTTTCTTT,CASSSGQIHMNTEAFF
-,-,TRBV24-1,TRBJ2-3,TGTGCCACCAGTGATCGAGAGGATACGCAGTATTTT,CATSDREDTQYF
-,-,TRBV9,TRBJ1-6,TGTGCCAGCAGCGGCAGGGGCGGCAATTCACCCCTCCACTTT,CASSGRGGNSPLHF